One sample yielded the 17 T cell receptor beta chains listed below, sequenced in a study of somatic mutations in cytotoxic T cells in rheumatoid arthritis (dated by TCRdb to about 2017). The method was the immunoSEQ multiplex PCR assay. This immuneACCESS table, as held by TCRdb, lists in-frame sequences with V and J called but not all clones. Of the missing ones, under half trace to an unresolved V gene in checked studies; the others have no known cause. Present in this sample are more than 8,000 clones, more than 70% of which were seen just once. The ten most abundant clones make up around 10% of the sample. Sequenced: CD8+ T cells sorted from blood. These receptors originate from an adult with rheumatoid arthritis.

This sequence joins TRBV9 and TRBJ1-2, with D hard to call. The CDR3 loop spans 15 amino acids. V was cut by 4 bases and J by 5 bases, with 18 bases left in between. Germline V lookup: CDR1 SGDLS, CDR2 YYNGEE. CDR3 coding DNA: TGTGCCAGCAGCTGGAGCGCCTCCGGAGGGTATGGCTACACCTTC. Protein sequence: CASSWSASGGYGYTF.

The CDR3 nucleotides are TGTGCTAGTGGAAACAGGGGTGGCGAGCAGTACTTC. It is translated as CASGNRGGEQYF. V and J are TRBV12-5 and TRBJ2-7; 7 nucleotides match TRBD1. The CDR3 totals 12 residues. Germline values: CDR1 LGHNT, CDR2 FRNRAP. The V and J ends lost 6 bases and 6 bases, in that order; junction bases with no gene match: 5.

This CDR3 reads CASRVGEIYGYTF. CDR3 coding DNA: TGTGCCAGCAGGGTAGGGGAAATCTATGGCTACACCTTC. V gene TRBV27 combines with J gene TRBJ1-2, with D possibly TRBD1 on 5 matching bases. The length of the CDR3 is 13 residues. CDR1 is MNHEY, CDR2 SMNVEV, per germline (reference sequence). The V and J ends lost 6 bases and 4 bases respectively, with 12 bases between them.

The chain joins TRBV11-3 to TRBJ2-7, with unresolved D. Between the trimmed V and J ends, which lost 1 base and 5 bases, there was a span of 9 bases. This CDR3 spans 13 amino acids. CDR1 and CDR2 (germline): SGHNT, YENEEA. The CDR3 DNA sequence: TGTGCCAGCAGCTTAGGTGCAGCCAACGAGCAGTACTTC. Protein sequence: CASSLGAANEQYF.

The chain couples TRBV4-3 to TRBJ1-1; a weak D match, TRBD1 (6 bases). The CDR3 runs to 16 residues. Germline CDR1 LGHNA, CDR2 YSLEER. V was cut by 0 bases and J by 3 bases, with 14 bases left in between. CDR3 sequence: CASSQDRGQTDTEAFF. The CDR3 nucleotides read TGCGCCAGCAGCCAAGATCGGGGGCAGACGGACACTGAAGCTTTCTTT.

This clone was counted a single time. This chain connects TRBV19 to TRBJ1-2; D is undetermined. Germline V gives CDR1 LNHDA, CDR2 SQIVND (reference sequence). The V gene lost 5 bases and the J gene lost 4 bases, with 14 bases spanning the gap. The CDR3 totals 14 residues. The CDR3 DNA reads TGTGCCAGTAGTGACACCGGGTACGGCTATGGCTACACCTTC. It encodes CASSDTGYGYGYTF.

The chain recombines TRBV10-3 with TRBJ1-1; D is ambiguous. V was clipped by 3 bases and J by 8 bases, with 10 bases between them. Germline CDR1 reads ENHRY; CDR2 reads SYGVKD. This CDR3 comprises 12 residues. This CDR3 reads CAISDLQLEAFF. Here the CDR3 DNA reads TGTGCCATCAGTGATTTACAGCTCGAAGCTTTCTTT.

This sequence joins TRBV7-8 and TRBJ2-1; D is perhaps TRBD1 (5 bases). CDR1 and CDR2 from the germline V gene are SGHVS and FQNEAQ. The CDR3 extends over 15 amino acids. Between the trimmed V and J ends, which lost 4 bases and 0 bases, there was a span of 10 bases. CDR3 sequence: CASSWGLSSYNEQFF. The DNA of the CDR3 is TGTGCCAGCAGCTGGGGCTTAAGCTCCTACAATGAGCAGTTCTTC. Supplemented by reference TRBV7-8 and TRBJ2-1, the full variable domain reads GAGVSQSPRYKVAKRGQDVALRCDPISGHVSLFWYQQALGQGPEFLTYFQNEAQLDKSGLPSDRFFAERPEGSVSTLKIQRTQQEDSAVYLCASSWGLSSYNEQFFGPGTRLTVL.

On this clone itself: The sample contains more than one DNA sequence encoding this CDR3. The CDR3 bases are TGTGCCAGCAGTCCTCCCCCGGGCAGCTGGGTAGAGGCTGAAGCTTTCTTT. Translated, it gives CASSPPPGSWVEAEAFF. V gene TRBV27 combines with J gene TRBJ1-1; no clear D gene. Per the germline V gene, CDR1 is MNHEY and CDR2 is SMNVEV (reference sequence). V was shortened by 5 bases and J by 6 bases, with 25 bases between the two germline ends. The length of the CDR3 is 17 residues.

The V and J genes are TRBV11-2 and TRBJ2-1; the D is unclear. V was pared by 3 bases and J by 8 bases, with 11 bases between. The CDR3 spans 13 residues. Germline CDR1 is SGHAT and CDR2 is FQNNGV. The CDR3: CASSFLGPDEQFF. The CDR3 DNA reads as TGTGCCAGCAGCTTTCTAGGCCCGGATGAGCAGTTCTTC.

The chain links TRBV19 to TRBJ2-1, with D maybe TRBD2 (5 bases). The germline gives CDR1 LNHDA, CDR2 SQIVND (reference sequence). The V gene lost 6 bases and the J gene lost 4 bases, with 13 bases spanning the gap. The CDR3 has 14 amino acids. The DNA of the CDR3 is TGTGCCAGTAGGTGGGCCAGCGGATACAATGAGCAGTTCTTC. Translation: CASRWASGYNEQFF. Complete variable domain (other parts from reference TRBV19 and TRBJ2-1): DGGITQSPKYLFRKEGQNVTLSCEQNLNHDAMYWYRQDPGQGLRLIYYSQIVNDFQKGDIAEGYSVSREKKESFPLTVTSAQKNPTAFYLCASRWASGYNEQFFGPGTRLTVL.

V is TRBV4-1 and J is TRBJ1-4, with D unresolved. This CDR3 contains 15 residues. The V gene's germline CDR1 is MGHRA and CDR2 YSYEKL. Trimming removed 6 bases from V and 0 bases from J, with 11 bases in between. In DNA form, the CDR3 reads TGCGCCAGCAGATTGACGTTTGCAACTAATGAAAAACTGTTTTTT. It yields the protein CASRLTFATNEKLFF.

The chain uses TRBV9 and TRBJ2-2; D perhaps matches TRBD1 (6 bases). The length of the CDR3 is 13 residues. The germline V gene has CDR1 SGDLS and CDR2 YYNGEE. V lost 7 bases and J lost 4, with 11 bases in between. CDR3 DNA sequence: TGTGCCAGCGGGCAGGGGAGCACCGGGGAGCTGTTTTTT. This codes for CASGQGSTGELFF.

The chain uses TRBV12-5 and TRBJ2-1; D might be TRBD2 (6 bases). Germline V lookup: CDR1 LGHNT, CDR2 FRNRAP. The CDR3 loop spans 17 amino acids. V was shortened by 5 bases and J by 0 bases, with 17 bases between the two germline ends. CDR3 sequence reads: CASGMGVRGSSYNEQFF. Written as DNA, the CDR3 is TGTGCTAGTGGTATGGGGGTCCGGGGGAGCTCCTACAATGAGCAGTTCTTC.

The genes are TRBV25-1 and TRBJ2-5, with 12 bases matching TRBD1. Germline loops: CDR1 MGHDK, CDR2 SYGVNS. The length of the CDR3 is 15 residues. The V and J ends lost 6 bases and 5 bases, in that order; junction bases with no gene match: 7. The chain's CDR3 is CASSRDRGQWETQYF. Written as DNA, the CDR3 is TGTGCCAGCAGCCGGGACAGGGGGCAGTGGGAGACCCAGTACTTC.

The chain recombines TRBV6-1 with TRBJ1-1; D is ambiguous. V lost 3 bases to trimming and J lost 4 bases, with 6 bases between them. This CDR3 has 12 amino acids. Germline V gene data show CDR1 as MNHNS and CDR2 as SASEGT. CDR3 in amino acids: CASSDDLTEAFF. The CDR3 coding sequence is TGTGCCAGCAGTGACGACCTCACTGAAGCTTTCTTT.

The chain has TRBV25-1 and TRBJ1-5; 8 bases align to TRBD1. V was pared by 5 bases and J by 2 bases, with 5 bases of the junction left unmatched. CDR3 length: 15 residues. CDR1 is MGHDK and CDR2 is SYGVNS in the germline V gene. CDR3 in amino acids: CASSHLQGGNQPQHF. CDR3 DNA: TGTGCCAGCAGTCACTTACAGGGGGGCAATCAGCCCCAGCATTTT.